These 24 T cell receptor beta chains came from one sample sequenced in a study of CD8+CD57+ T cells in acquired aplastic anemia. The use of genomic DNA as template underpinned the TCR beta VDJ and CDR3 profiling. TCRdb called the reads again in MiXCR, with one record for every CDR3 protein. The sample has around 210,000 distinct CDR3 sequences; 60% to 80% are singletons. Patients who underwent sequencing had shown CD8+CD57+ cell expansion by flow cytometry. Sequencing used sorted CD4+, CD8+, or CD8+CD57+ T cells (not recorded which) from PBMCs. These receptors originate from a human donor with aplastic anemia.

This clonotype was counted a few times. This chain uses TRBV5-6 with TRBJ2-7; D remains unclear. V was shortened by 2 bases and J by 5 bases, with 14 bases between the two germline ends. The CDR3 extends over 14 amino acids. Germline CDR1 SGHDT, CDR2 YYEEEE. The CDR3 nucleotides are TGTGCCAGCAGCTTCCGCAGAGGAGCTAACGAGCAGTACTTC. Protein product: CASSFRRGANEQYF.

This chain links TRBV5-1 with TRBJ2-7; 8 positions agree with TRBD1. This CDR3 is built from 14 residues. The junction had 5 bases not matched to a gene; V was cut back by 3 bases and J by 3 bases. Germline V CDR1 and CDR2: SGHRS, YFSETQ. The DNA of the CDR3 is TGCGCCAGCAGCTCGTGGACAGGGATCTACGAGCAGTACTTC. Translating gives CASSSWTGIYEQYF.

The V and J genes are TRBV24-1 and TRBJ1-1; possible D gene TRBD1, 6 bases. The germline V gene encodes CDR1 KGHDR and CDR2 SFDVKD. The CDR3 covers 18 residues. V was trimmed by 10 bases and J by 0 bases, leaving 26 bases between them. CDR3 residues: CATGAKGGAQLMNTEAFF. CDR3 DNA: TGTGCCACGGGGGCTAAAGGGGGGGCGCAATTGATGAACACTGAAGCTTTCTTT.

This clonotype came up a few times. The gene calls are TRBV20-1 and TRBJ1-6; 8 positions match TRBD1. Trimming removed 6 bases from V and 9 bases from J; junction bases left unmatched: 7. Germline V lookup: CDR1 DFQATT, CDR2 SNEGSKA (reference sequence). This CDR3 has 13 amino acids. In nucleotides, the CDR3 is TGCAGTGCATGGGGAACAGGGGGTTCACCCCTCCACTTT. Encoded protein: CSAWGTGGSPLHF.

This chain uses TRBV7-3 with TRBJ2-7, with TRBD1 matching 9 bases. V was clipped by 5 bases and J by 2 bases; unmatched bases: 7. This CDR3 has 15 amino acids. CDR1 SGHTA and CDR2 FQGTGA come from the germline V gene. CDR3 sequence (DNA): TGTGCCAGCAGCCCAACGACAGGGGGAGCCTACGAGCAGTACTTC. Encoded protein: CASSPTTGGAYEQYF.

The chain employs TRBV5-1 and TRBJ1-1; D gene uncertain. V lost 0 bases and J lost 14, with 14 bases in between. In germline, CDR1 is SGHRS, CDR2 YFSETQ. This CDR3 has 12 residues. The CDR3 is CASSLDSGLSFF. CDR3 sequence (DNA): TGCGCCAGCAGCTTGGACAGTGGCCTCAGCTTCTTT.

This clonotype was observed a few times. The gene calls are TRBV7-8 and TRBJ1-5, with 8 bases lining up with TRBD1. Germline trimming cut 3 bases from V and 1 base from J; bases unmatched to any gene: 8. This CDR3 region has 17 residues. In germline, CDR1 is SGHVS, CDR2 FQNEAQ. For the CDR3, the DNA is TGTGCCAGCAGCTTGGGTACCGGGACAGGAAGCAATCAGCCCCAGCATTTT. Its translation: CASSLGTGTGSNQPQHF.

This clonotype was found a few times. V gene TRBV11-2 combines with J gene TRBJ2-7, with D possibly TRBD2 on 6 matching bases. The CDR3 extends over 12 amino acids. The V and J ends lost 9 bases and 3 bases respectively, with 12 bases between them. CDR1 is SGHAT and CDR2 is FQNNGV in the germline V gene. CDR3 in amino acids: CASSMGGYEQYF. CDR3 in DNA: TGTGCCAGTAGCATGGGGGGCTACGAGCAGTACTTC.

The chain uses TRBV10-2 and TRBJ1-2; a possible D gene is TRBD1 (5 bases). Germline V CDR1 and CDR2: WSHSY, SAAADI. The CDR3 is made up of 14 amino acids. The V and J ends lost 7 bases and 0 bases respectively, with 12 bases between them. The DNA for the CDR3 is TGCGCCAGCATAGGGACGGATGCTAACTATGGCTACACCTTC. Translated: CASIGTDANYGYTF.

The V and J genes are TRBV7-8 and TRBJ1-6, with a weak D call TRBD1 (5 bases). The CDR3 is 14 residues long. Trimming shortened V by 5 bases and J by 10 bases, and 15 bases separated the two germline ends. Germline assignment: CDR1 SGHVS and CDR2 FQNEAQ. CDR3 sequence (DNA): TGTGCCAGCAGCCAACTTGCGAGGGACTCACCCCTCCACTTT. Translation: CASSQLARDSPLHF.

This clonotype was seen only a few times. The chain couples TRBV20-1 to TRBJ2-3; the D is unclear. The ends were cut back, 1 base at V and 0 bases at J, with 14 bases in the middle. The CDR3 loop spans 16 amino acids. Germline CDR1 and CDR2: DFQATT and SNEGSKA (reference sequence). CDR3 DNA: TGCAGTGCTAGAGCGGCGATGGAGACTAGCACAGATACGCAGTATTTT. Amino acid sequence: CSARAAMETSTDTQYF.

The chain combines TRBV5-6 with TRBJ1-1, with no clear D. Germline lookup yields CDR1 SGHDT and CDR2 YYEEEE. The V gene lost 0 bases and the J gene lost 1 base, with 4 bases spanning the gap. This CDR3 spans 13 amino acids. The CDR3 region is CASSLGWNTEAFF. DNA of the CDR3: TGTGCCAGCAGCTTGGGTTGGAACACTGAAGCTTTCTTT.

V usage is TRBV7-4 and J usage is TRBJ1-2; TRBD1 might be the D (5 bases). The CDR3 is made up of 13 amino acids. V lost 5 bases, J lost 5 bases, and 12 bases lay in between. Germline V lookup: CDR1 SGHVT, CDR2 SQSDAQ. This CDR3 is CASSGTNSYGYTF. CDR3 bases: TGTGCCAGCAGCGGGACTAACAGTTATGGCTACACCTTC.

V is TRBV11-1 and J is TRBJ2-7, with TRBD2 as a possible D gene (6 bases). Germline V gene sequence: CDR1 SGHAT, CDR2 FQDESV (reference sequence). The CDR3 spans 15 residues. V dropped 7 bases and J dropped 0 bases, with 16 bases sitting between them. The CDR3 protein is CASTTGRESSYEQYF. CDR3 DNA: TGTGCCAGCACCACTGGCCGGGAGAGCTCCTACGAGCAGTACTTC.

This rearrangement joins TRBV7-6 to TRBJ2-7; TRBD1 is a possible D gene (6 bases). The CDR3 contains 13 residues. Trimming shortened V by 3 bases and J by 5 bases, and 11 bases separated the two germline ends. The germline V gene encodes CDR1 SGHVS and CDR2 FNYEAQ. This CDR3 is CASSLTGEDEQYF. The CDR3 DNA follows: TGTGCCAGCAGCTTGACAGGCGAGGACGAGCAGTACTTC.

This clonotype was picked up a small number of times. The V call is TRBV5-6, the J call TRBJ2-1, with D perhaps matching TRBD2 (6 bases). With 0 bases removed from V and 10 bases from J, the gap between germline ends came to 23 bases. The CDR3 has 17 residues. Germline values: CDR1 SGHDT, CDR2 YYEEEE. The CDR3 coding sequence is TGTGCCAGCAGCTTGGAATTGTGGGGCGGGGTCTTGGGGGAGCAGTTCTTC. Translated: CASSLELWGGVLGEQFF.

The chain recombines TRBV7-3 with TRBJ2-1, with 10 bases lining up with TRBD1. The CDR3 length is 16 residues. Germline CDR1 SGHTA, CDR2 FQGTGA. After removal of 3 bases from V and 10 bases from J, the junction contained 12 bases not matched to a gene. The CDR3 nucleotides are TGTGCCAGCAGCTTGGGGGGGACAGGGGTTTTTGGGGAGCAGTTCTTC. It encodes CASSLGGTGVFGEQFF.

The J gene is TRBJ1-6, the V gene TRBV20-1; D remains unclear. Germline CDR1 is DFQATT and CDR2 is SNEGSKA (reference sequence). The CDR3 has 13 residues. V was clipped by 1 base and J by 10 bases, with 11 bases between them. In DNA, the CDR3 is TGCAGTGCTAGAGCCTCGGCGAGATCACCCCTCCACTTT. Amino acid sequence: CSARASARSPLHF.

About this clonotype itself: At one boundary the junction diverges from the germline segment, which might be a read error. The chain uses TRBV7-9 and TRBJ1-1; D is unresolved. The CDR3 runs 12 residues. CDR1 SEHNR and CDR2 FQNEAQ come from the germline V gene (reference sequence). In DNA, the CDR3 is TGCGCCAGCAGCCAAAACGATGGAGAAGCTTTCTTT. This sequence encodes CASSQNDGEAFF. The full variable domain, with the rest looked up from reference TRBV7-9 and TRBJ1-1, is DTGVSQNPRHKITKRGQNVTFRCDPISEHNRLYWYRQTLGQGPEFLTYFQNEAQLEKSRLLSDRFSAERPKGSFSTLEIQRTEQGDSAMYLCASSQNDGEAFFGQGTRLTVV.

The chain uses TRBV20-1 and TRBJ2-5; D is undetermined. The CDR3 sequence is 12 residues long. From germline, CDR1 is DFQATT and CDR2 SNEGSKA (reference sequence). V lost 6 bases, J lost 3 bases, and 11 bases lay in between. CDR3 coding DNA: TGCAGTGCCGACCCCCATGAAGAGACCCAGTACTTC. Translation: CSADPHEETQYF.

The chain combines TRBV2 with TRBJ1-5; D may be TRBD1 (5 bases). Trimming cost V 2 bases and J 6 bases, with 11 bases left between them. Looked up from germline, CDR1 is SNHLY and CDR2 is FYNNEI. The CDR3 consists of 14 residues. Here the CDR3 DNA reads TGTGCCAGCAGTGAACAGGGTAATAGTCAGCCCCAGCATTTT. Its translation is CASSEQGNSQPQHF.

This clonotype has a count of ten or more. The rearrangement uses TRBV12-5 and TRBJ1-2; no firm D call. Germline-derived CDR1 and CDR2 are LGHNT and FRNRAP. The CDR3 length is 13 residues. V was trimmed by 1 base and J by 6 bases, leaving 9 bases between them. The CDR3 spells CASGLEGVDGYTF. CDR3 in DNA: TGTGCTAGTGGTTTGGAGGGTGTCGATGGCTACACCTTC.

The rearrangement joins TRBV3-1 to TRBJ1-2; 7 nucleotides line up with TRBD1. The CDR3 covers 15 residues. J lost 5 bases, V lost 4 bases, and 10 bases had no gene match. Germline V CDR1 and CDR2: LGHDT, YNNKEL (reference sequence). CDR3 sequence (DNA): TGTGCCAGCAGCCTCCGGGACAGTGGGGGTTATGGCTACACCTTC. This translates into CASSLRDSGGYGYTF.

The rearrangement links TRBV6-4 to TRBJ2-1; TRBD2 matches at 11 bases. The trim removed 10 bases at V and 5 bases at J, leaving 4 bases unmatched. The germline V gene has CDR1 MRHNA and CDR2 SNTAGT. This CDR3 contains 13 residues. CDR3 sequence: CATGLAGNNEQFF. As DNA, the CDR3 is TGTGCCACCGGACTAGCGGGTAACAATGAGCAGTTCTTC.